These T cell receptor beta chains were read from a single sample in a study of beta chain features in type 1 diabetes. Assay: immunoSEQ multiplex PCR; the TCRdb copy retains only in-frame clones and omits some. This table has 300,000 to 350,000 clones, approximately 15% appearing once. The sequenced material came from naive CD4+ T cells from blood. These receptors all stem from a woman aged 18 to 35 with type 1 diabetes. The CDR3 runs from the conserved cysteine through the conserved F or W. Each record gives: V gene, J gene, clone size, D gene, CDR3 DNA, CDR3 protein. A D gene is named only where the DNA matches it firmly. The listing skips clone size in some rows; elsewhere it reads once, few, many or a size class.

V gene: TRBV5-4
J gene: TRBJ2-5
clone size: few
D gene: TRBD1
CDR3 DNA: TGTGCCAGCAGCCCCGAGACAGGGACAGAGACCCAGTACTTC
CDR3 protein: CASSPETGTETQYF

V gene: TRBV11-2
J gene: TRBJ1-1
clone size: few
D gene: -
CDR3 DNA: TGTGCCAGCAGCTTAAGGGGCGCGAACACTGAAGCTTTCTTT
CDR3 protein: CASSLRGANTEAFF

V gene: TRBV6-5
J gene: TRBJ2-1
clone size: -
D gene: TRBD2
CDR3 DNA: TGTGCCAGCAGCTCCGGGACTAGCGGCTACAATGAGCAGTTCTTC
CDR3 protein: CASSSGTSGYNEQFF

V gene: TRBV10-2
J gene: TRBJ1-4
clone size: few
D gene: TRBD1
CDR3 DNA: TGCGCCAGCAGTGACGGACCGGGACAGGGGGATGAAAAACTGTTTTTT
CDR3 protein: CASSDGPGQGDEKLFF

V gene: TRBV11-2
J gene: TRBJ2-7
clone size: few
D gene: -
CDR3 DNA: TGTGCCAGCAGCCCAAGGAGATCTTCCTGGGACGAGCAGTACTTC
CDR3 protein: CASSPRRSSWDEQYF

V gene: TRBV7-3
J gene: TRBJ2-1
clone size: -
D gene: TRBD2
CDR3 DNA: TGTGCCAGCAGCTCGGGGGGGGGAGAAGAGCAGTTCTTC
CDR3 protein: CASSSGGGEEQFF

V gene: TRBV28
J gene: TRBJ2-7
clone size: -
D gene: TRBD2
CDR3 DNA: TGTGCCAGCAGTTTGTCACTAGCGGGAGGGCCGTACTTC
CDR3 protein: CASSLSLAGGPYF

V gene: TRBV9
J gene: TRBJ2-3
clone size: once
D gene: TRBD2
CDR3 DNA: TGTGCCAGCAGCGTAGATGCGGGAGGGATCGCAGATACGCAGTATTTT
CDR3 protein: CASSVDAGGIADTQYF

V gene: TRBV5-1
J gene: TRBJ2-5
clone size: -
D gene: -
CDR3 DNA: TGCGCCAGCAGCCCTGGGGCGCCCCAAGAGACCCAGTACTTC
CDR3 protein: CASSPGAPQETQYF

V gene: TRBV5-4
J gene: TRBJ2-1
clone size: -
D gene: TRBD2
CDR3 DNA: TGTGCCAGCAGCCTTGATCGACTAGCGGGAGGGAATGAGCAGTTCTTC
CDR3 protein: CASSLDRLAGGNEQFF

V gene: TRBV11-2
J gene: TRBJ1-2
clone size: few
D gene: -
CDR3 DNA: TGTGCCAGCACCGGACAGTACCTTAACTATGGCTACACCTTC
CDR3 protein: CASTGQYLNYGYTF

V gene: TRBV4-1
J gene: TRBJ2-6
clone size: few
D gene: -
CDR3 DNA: TGCGCCAGTCATCGGGGAGTGGGGAGCTCTGGGGCCAACGTCCTGACTTTC
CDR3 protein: CASHRGVGSSGANVLTF

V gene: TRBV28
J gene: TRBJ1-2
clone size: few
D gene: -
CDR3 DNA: TGTGCCAGCAGCTCACAGACCCTCTATGGCTACACCTTC
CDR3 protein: CASSSQTLYGYTF

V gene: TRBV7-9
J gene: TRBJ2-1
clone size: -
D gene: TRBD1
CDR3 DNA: TGTGCCAGCAGCCTACGACCCCGGGACAGATACAATGAGCAGTTCTTC
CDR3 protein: CASSLRPRDRYNEQFF

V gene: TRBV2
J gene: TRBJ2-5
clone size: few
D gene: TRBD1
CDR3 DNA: TGTGCCAGCAGTAGGGGGCGACTAGAGACCCAGTACTTC
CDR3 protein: CASSRGRLETQYF

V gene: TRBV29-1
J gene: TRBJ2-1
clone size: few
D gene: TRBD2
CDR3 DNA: TGCAGCGTGGCCCGGACTAGCGTTTACAATGAGCAGTTCTTC
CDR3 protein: CSVARTSVYNEQFF

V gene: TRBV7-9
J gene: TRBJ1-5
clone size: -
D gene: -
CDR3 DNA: TGTGCCAGCAGCTACGGACAGAATCAGCCCCAGCATTTT
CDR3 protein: CASSYGQNQPQHF

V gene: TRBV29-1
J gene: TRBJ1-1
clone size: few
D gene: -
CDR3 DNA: TGCAGCGTTGCTCCCCCCCAGATGAACACTGAAGCTTTCTTT
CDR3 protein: CSVAPPQMNTEAFF

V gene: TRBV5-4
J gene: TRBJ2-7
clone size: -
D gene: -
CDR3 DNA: TGTGCCAGCAGCTTGACGGTATCTAGCCCCCCCTACGAGCAGTACTTC
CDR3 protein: CASSLTVSSPPYEQYF

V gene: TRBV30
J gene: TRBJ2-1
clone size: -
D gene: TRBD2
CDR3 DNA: TGTGCCTGGCCCAGGCGGACTAGAAAATTTCAAGCCCCATATGAGCAGTTCTTC
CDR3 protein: CAWPRRTRKFQAPYEQFF

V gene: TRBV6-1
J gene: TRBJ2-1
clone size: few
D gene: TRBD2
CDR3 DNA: TGTGCCAGCGTAGCCTTATTAGCGGGGTACAATGAGCAGTTCTTC
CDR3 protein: CASVALLAGYNEQFF

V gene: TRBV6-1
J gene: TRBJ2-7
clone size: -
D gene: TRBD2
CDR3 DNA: TGTGCCAGCGGGAGCGGGAACTACGAGCAGTACTTC
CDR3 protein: CASGSGNYEQYF

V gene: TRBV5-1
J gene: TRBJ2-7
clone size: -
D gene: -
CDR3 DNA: TGCGCCAGCAGCTTCCAGGGGATCGTCGACGAGCAGTACTTC
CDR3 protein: CASSFQGIVDEQYF

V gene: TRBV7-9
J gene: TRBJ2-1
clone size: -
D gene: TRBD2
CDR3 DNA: TGTGCCAGCAGCCCCGGACTAGCGGAGAGCTCCTACAATGAGCAGTTCTTC
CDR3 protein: CASSPGLAESSYNEQFF